This TCR beta chain was sequenced in a study of blood T cell repertoires in COVID-19. The CDR3 spans 16 residues. Looked up from germline, CDR1 is SGHTA and CDR2 is FQGNSA. Trimming shortened V by 5 bases and J by 6 bases, and 19 bases separated the two germline ends. This clone was seen once. Measured with immunoSEQ multiplex PCR; TCRdb has only the in-frame clones, and not every one. This table has approximately 90,000 clones, about nine tenths appearing once. What was sequenced was peripheral blood. The TCR comes from a man in his 60s with acute or convalescent COVID-19. The chain has TRBV7-2 and TRBJ2-2, with D perhaps matching TRBD1 (6 bases). The CDR3 coding sequence is TGTGCCAGCAGCCTACTAGGGGTGGGGGCGCCCGGGGAGCTGTTTTTT. This translates into CASSLLGVGAPGELFF.